This T cell receptor beta chain was profiled in a study of cytomegalovirus exposure and HLA in healthy donors. In the case of this clone: The antigen remains unidentified.

Study-level points and caveats: An analysis that was carried out later associated 15,000 to 20,000 TCR beta sequences with HLA alleles at 0.05 false discovery rate. Reportedly, fewer N-insertions than the 666-donor mean appeared in an Asian-associated ancestry cluster in a later analysis. In the analysis, some V segments, TRBV6-2 and TRBV6-3 included, were excluded as indistinguishable.

In germline, CDR1 is SGHTA, CDR2 FQGNSA. The CDR3 is made up of 13 amino acids. Trimming removed 4 bases from V and 9 bases from J, with 15 bases in between. With 60 Vbeta and 13 Jbeta primers, the PCR was carried out. The data were produced by immunoSEQ multiplex PCR, yet TCRdb's version contains in-frame clones alone and is incomplete. The table includes 110,000 to 150,000 clones, 60% to 85% detected once. The chain couples TRBV7-2 to TRBJ1-2; TRBD1 might be the D (6 bases). The receptor was derived from a male donor in good health and CMV-seropositive. Source material: PBMCs. The CDR3 loop reads CASSSQGDRRYTF. DNA for the CDR3: TGTGCCAGCAGCTCACAGGGCGACCGGCGCTACACCTTC.